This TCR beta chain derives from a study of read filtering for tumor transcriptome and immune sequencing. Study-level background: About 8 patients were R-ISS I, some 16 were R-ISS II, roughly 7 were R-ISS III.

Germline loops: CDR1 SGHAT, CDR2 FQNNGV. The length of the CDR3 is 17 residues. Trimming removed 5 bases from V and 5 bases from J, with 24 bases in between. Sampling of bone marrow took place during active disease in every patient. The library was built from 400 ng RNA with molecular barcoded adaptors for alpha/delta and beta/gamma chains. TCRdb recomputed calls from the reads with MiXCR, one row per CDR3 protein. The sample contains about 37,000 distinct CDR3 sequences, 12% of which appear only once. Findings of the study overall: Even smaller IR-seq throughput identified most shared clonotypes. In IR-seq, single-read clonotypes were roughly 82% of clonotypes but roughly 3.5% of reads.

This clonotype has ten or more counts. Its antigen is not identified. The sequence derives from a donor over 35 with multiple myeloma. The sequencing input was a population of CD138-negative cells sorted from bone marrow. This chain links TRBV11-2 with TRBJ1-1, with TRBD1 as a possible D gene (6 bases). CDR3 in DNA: TGTGCCAGCAGCCTTGGGGGTGGATGGGGGGCTAGGACTGAAGCTTTCTTT. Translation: CASSLGGGWGARTEAFF.